The 15 T cell receptor beta chains presented below share a single source sample, sequenced in a study of blood T cell repertoires in COVID-19. Method: immunoSEQ multiplex PCR; TCRdb's copy keeps in-frame clones and lacks some. Found here are 260,000 or so clones, approximately 90% of them singletons; the top ten hold 2% to 3%. Sequenced input: PBMCs or T cells enriched from blood (not recorded which). These receptor sequences come from a young woman with acute COVID-19.

The chain recombines TRBV5-6 with TRBJ2-7; 7 nucleotides align to TRBD1. CDR1 and CDR2 (germline): SGHDT, YYEEEE. The CDR3 loop spans 15 amino acids. V was clipped by 1 base and J by 3 bases; unmatched bases: 7. The DNA for the CDR3 is TGTGCCAGCAGCTTGCCGGGACAGTCCTTCTACGAGCAGTACTTC. It is translated as CASSLPGQSFYEQYF.

The table lists this clone with a count of one. The J gene is TRBJ1-1, the V gene TRBV5-6, with 8 bases that match TRBD1. This CDR3 spans 12 amino acids. Germline loops: CDR1 SGHDT, CDR2 YYEEEE. V was pared by 5 bases and J by 10 bases, with 7 bases of the junction left unmatched. The chain's CDR3 is CASSPTGGIAFF. CDR3 coding DNA: TGTGCCAGCAGTCCTACAGGGGGAATAGCTTTCTTT.

CDR3: CASSLVPPRGSEAFF. In nucleotides, the CDR3 is TGTGCCAGCAGCTTAGTCCCCCCGCGGGGGAGTGAAGCTTTCTTT. This chain connects TRBV7-8 to TRBJ1-1; D may be TRBD1 (5 bases). Germline CDR1 reads SGHVS; CDR2 reads FQNEAQ. This CDR3 is 15 amino acids long. Deletions cut 1 base from V and 7 bases from J, with 16 bases between.

The chain has TRBV2 and TRBJ1-1; D uncertain. With 5 bases removed from V and 0 bases from J, the gap between germline ends came to 7 bases. The germline CDR1 and CDR2 sequences are SNHLY and FYNNEI. The CDR3 consists of 13 residues. In DNA, the CDR3 is TGTGCCAGCAGTCCCCCCGTGAACACTGAAGCTTTCTTT. Its protein is CASSPPVNTEAFF.

V gene TRBV19 combines with J gene TRBJ1-2; maybe TRBD1 (6 bases). This CDR3 spans 13 amino acids. Germline CDR1 reads LNHDA; CDR2 reads SQIVND (reference sequence). V dropped 4 bases and J dropped 4 bases, with 10 bases sitting between them. The CDR3 spells CASSRGQPYGYTF. Here the CDR3 DNA reads TGTGCCAGTAGTAGAGGACAGCCCTATGGCTACACCTTC. Together with reference TRBV19 and TRBJ1-2, the CDR3 gives the full variable domain: DGGITQSPKYLFRKEGQNVTLSCEQNLNHDAMYWYRQDPGQGLRLIYYSQIVNDFQKGDIAEGYSVSREKKESFPLTVTSAQKNPTAFYLCASSRGQPYGYTFGSGTRLTVV.

This sequence joins TRBV28 and TRBJ1-2, with unresolved D. The germline gives CDR1 MDHEN, CDR2 SYDVKM. V was trimmed by 5 bases and J by 7 bases, leaving 20 bases between them. The CDR3 contains 15 residues. The CDR3 protein is CASSRPHDALVGYTF. The CDR3 DNA sequence: TGTGCCAGCAGTCGGCCCCATGATGCACTAGTTGGCTACACCTTC.

The CDR3: CASSLVAYGYTF. The CDR3 nucleotides are TGTGCCAGCAGTTTGGTAGCCTATGGCTACACCTTC. The genes are TRBV28 and TRBJ1-2; D ambiguous. Trimming removed 3 bases at V and 4 bases at J, with 6 bases between. The CDR3 has 12 amino acids. The germline V gene has CDR1 MDHEN and CDR2 SYDVKM.

The CDR3 nucleotides are TGTGCCAGCAGCCAGGACTTGGACAGGGGGTTCTCTGGAAACACCATATATTTT. Encoded protein: CASSQDLDRGFSGNTIYF. V usage is TRBV4-2 and J usage is TRBJ1-3, with 10 bases aligning to TRBD1. The CDR3 is 18 residues long. Germline V gene data show CDR1 as LGHNA and CDR2 as YNFKEQ. Germline trimming cut 3 bases from V and 0 bases from J; bases unmatched to any gene: 8.

This clone has only one observation. The J gene is TRBJ1-4, the V gene TRBV2, with D possibly matching TRBD1 (5 bases). V lost 6 bases and J lost 8, with 16 bases in between. CDR1 and CDR2 (germline): SNHLY, FYNNEI. The CDR3 spans 14 residues. The CDR3 sequence: CASRTTVTGEKLFF. The CDR3 DNA reads TGTGCCAGCAGAACGACAGTTACCGGGGAAAAACTGTTTTTT.

This sequence joins TRBV7-9 and TRBJ2-2; TRBD2 agrees at 11 bases. V dropped 4 bases and J dropped 4; count of bases not matched to a gene: 8. There are 17 residues in the CDR3. Germline CDR1 SEHNR, CDR2 FQNEAQ (reference sequence). The CDR3 sequence: CASSSPPSGGLTGELFF. The CDR3 nucleotides read TGTGCCAGCAGCTCCCCCCCTAGCGGGGGGCTCACCGGGGAGCTGTTTTTT.

The V call is TRBV5-6, the J call TRBJ1-2, with 12 bases identical to TRBD1. Germline CDR1 is SGHDT and CDR2 is YYEEEE. V lost 4 bases, J lost 7 bases, and 8 bases stayed unmatched. The CDR3 covers 15 residues. The CDR3 sequence is CASSIAGTGGFGYTF. The CDR3 region has the DNA TGTGCCAGCAGCATTGCCGGGACAGGGGGCTTTGGCTACACCTTC. The complete variable domain, with remaining parts taken from reference TRBV5-6 and TRBJ1-2, reads DAGVTQSPTHLIKTRGQQVTLRCSPKSGHDTVSWYQQALGQGPQFIFQYYEEEERQRGNFPDRFSGHQFPNYSSELNVNALLLGDSALYLCASSIAGTGGFGYTFGSGTRLTVV.

The chain combines TRBV4-1 with TRBJ1-1; a weak D match, TRBD1 (5 bases). V shed 4 bases and J shed 0 bases, with 12 bases lying between them. This CDR3 region has 15 residues. In germline, CDR1 is MGHRA, CDR2 YSYEKL. CDR3 nucleotides: TGCGCCAGCAGCCCACCGGGACTCATGAACACTGAAGCTTTCTTT. Translating gives CASSPPGLMNTEAFF.

The J gene is TRBJ1-1, the V gene TRBV11-2, with 7 bases that match TRBD1. Trimming at V came to 0 bases and at J to 5 bases, leaving 9 bases not matched to a gene. The CDR3 totals 16 residues. Germline CDR1 SGHAT, CDR2 FQNNGV. CDR3 sequence (DNA): TGTGCCAGCAGCTTAGAAGGAGGGGGCTTGGAAACTGAAGCTTTCTTT. Residues: CASSLEGGGLETEAFF.

A single count supports this clone. The CDR3 protein is CASRDRYQGNQPQHF. The CDR3 DNA sequence: TGTGCCAGCAGGGACAGGTACCAGGGCAATCAGCCCCAGCATTTT. V and J are TRBV2 and TRBJ1-5, with 7 nucleotides matching TRBD1. CDR3 length: 15 residues. V lost 6 bases and J lost 2; bases outside the gene matches: 7. Germline V gene lookup returns CDR1 SNHLY and CDR2 FYNNEI.

This chain uses TRBV11-2 with TRBJ2-7, with 11 bases that match TRBD2. V shed 5 bases and J 4 bases; nucleotides not matched to a gene: 13. The CDR3 length is 17 residues. Germline CDR1 reads SGHAT; CDR2 reads FQNNGV. Here the CDR3 DNA reads TGTGCCAGCAGCCGATGGGCCGGGACTAGCGGAAAATACGAGCAGTACTTC. Its translation: CASSRWAGTSGKYEQYF.